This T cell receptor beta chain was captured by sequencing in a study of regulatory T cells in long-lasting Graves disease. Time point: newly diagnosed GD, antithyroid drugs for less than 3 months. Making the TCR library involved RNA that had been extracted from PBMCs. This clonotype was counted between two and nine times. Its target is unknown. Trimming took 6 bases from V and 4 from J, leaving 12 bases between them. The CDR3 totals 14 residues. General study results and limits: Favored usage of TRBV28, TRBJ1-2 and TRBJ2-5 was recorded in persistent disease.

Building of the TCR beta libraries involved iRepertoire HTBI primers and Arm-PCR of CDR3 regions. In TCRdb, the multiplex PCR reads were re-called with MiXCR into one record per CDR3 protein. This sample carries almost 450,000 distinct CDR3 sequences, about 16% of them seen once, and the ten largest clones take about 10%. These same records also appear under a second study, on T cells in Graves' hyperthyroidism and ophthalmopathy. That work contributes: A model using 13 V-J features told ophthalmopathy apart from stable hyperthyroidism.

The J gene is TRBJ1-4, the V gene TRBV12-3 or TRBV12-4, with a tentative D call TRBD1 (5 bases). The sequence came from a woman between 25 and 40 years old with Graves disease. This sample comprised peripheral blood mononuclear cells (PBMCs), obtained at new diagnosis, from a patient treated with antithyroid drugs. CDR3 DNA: TGTGCCAGCAGGGGGAGGGACCTTAATGAAAAACTGTTTTTT. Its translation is CASRGRDLNEKLFF.